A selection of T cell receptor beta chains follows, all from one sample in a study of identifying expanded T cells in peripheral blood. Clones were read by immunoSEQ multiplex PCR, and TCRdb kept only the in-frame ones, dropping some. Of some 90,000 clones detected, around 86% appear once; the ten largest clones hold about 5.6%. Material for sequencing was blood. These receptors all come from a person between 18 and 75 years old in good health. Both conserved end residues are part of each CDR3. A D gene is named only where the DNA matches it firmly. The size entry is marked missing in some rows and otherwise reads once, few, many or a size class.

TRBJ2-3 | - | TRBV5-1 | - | CASSSSLSTDTQYF | TGCGCCAGCAGCTCCTCGTTGAGCACAGATACGCAGTATTTT
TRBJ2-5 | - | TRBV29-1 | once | CSVEILSLGATQYF | TGCAGCGTTGAAATCCTATCCCTTGGAGCGACCCAGTACTTC
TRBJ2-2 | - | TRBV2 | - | CASIQTFTGELFF | TGTGCCAGCATACAAACCTTCACCGGGGAGCTGTTTTTT
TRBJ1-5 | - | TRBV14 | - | CASSQVIRCGVNQPQHF | TGTGCCAGCAGCCAAGTGATACGATGCGGCGTTAATCAGCCCCAGCATTTT
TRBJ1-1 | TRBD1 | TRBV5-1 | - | CASSLRPGTVREMNTEAFF | TGCGCCAGCAGCTTGCGGCCCGGGACAGTTCGGGAGATGAACACTGAAGCTTTCTTT
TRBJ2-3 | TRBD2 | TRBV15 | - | CATSRDQPGRGTDTQYF | TGTGCCACCAGCAGAGATCAACCGGGGAGGGGTACAGATACGCAGTATTTT
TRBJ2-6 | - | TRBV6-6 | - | CASIQPGGANVLTF | TGTGCCAGCATTCAACCCGGGGGGGCCAACGTCCTGACTTTC
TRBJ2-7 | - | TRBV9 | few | CATDPTKVGTDSYEQYF | TGTGCCACCGACCCGACAAAAGTAGGGACGGATTCCTACGAGCAGTACTTC
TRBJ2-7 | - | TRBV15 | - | CATSRGIPGVEQYF | TGTGCCACCAGCAGAGGTATTCCGGGGGTCGAGCAGTACTTC
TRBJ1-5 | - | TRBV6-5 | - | CASSYGENQPQHF | TGTGCCAGCAGTTACGGAGAAAATCAGCCCCAGCATTTT
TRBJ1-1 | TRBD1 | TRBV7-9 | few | CASSFGQGNTEAFF | TGTGCCAGCAGCTTCGGACAGGGGAACACTGAAGCTTTCTTT
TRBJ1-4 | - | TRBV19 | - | CASSSRTQGTNEKLFF | TGTGCCAGTAGTTCCAGAACCCAAGGAACTAATGAAAAACTGTTTTTT
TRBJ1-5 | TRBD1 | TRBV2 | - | CASSENRGGQPQHF | TGTGCCAGCAGTGAAAACAGGGGGGGACAGCCCCAGCATTTT
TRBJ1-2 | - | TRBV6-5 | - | CASSYSAGNYGYTF | TGTGCCAGCAGTTACTCAGCAGGGAACTATGGCTACACCTTC
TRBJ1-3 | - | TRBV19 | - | CASRVPRGRNTIYF | TGTGCCAGTAGGGTACCCAGGGGAAGAAACACCATATATTTT
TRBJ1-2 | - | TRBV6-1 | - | CASSDPRVDMNGYTF | TGTGCCAGCAGTGACCCTCGGGTGGATATGAATGGCTACACCTTC
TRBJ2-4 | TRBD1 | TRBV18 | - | CASSPQGALGNIQYF | TGTGCCAGCTCACCACAGGGGGCACTTGGGAACATTCAGTACTTC
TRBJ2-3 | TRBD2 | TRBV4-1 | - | CASSHSGGLTDTQYF | TGCGCCAGCAGCCATAGCGGGGGGCTCACAGATACGCAGTATTTT
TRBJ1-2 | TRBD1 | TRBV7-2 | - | CASSSTDRVSGYTF | TGTGCCAGCAGCTCTACCGACAGGGTGTCTGGCTACACCTTC
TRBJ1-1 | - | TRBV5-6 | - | CASSLVGTEAFF | TGTGCCAGCAGCTTGGTTGGCACTGAAGCTTTCTTT
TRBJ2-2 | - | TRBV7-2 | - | CASSFVIGVGELFF | TGTGCCAGCAGCTTTGTGATTGGAGTCGGGGAGCTGTTTTTT
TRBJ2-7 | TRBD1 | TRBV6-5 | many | CASSSGQGLTEQYF | TGTGCCAGCAGTTCGGGACAGGGACTTACCGAGCAGTACTTC
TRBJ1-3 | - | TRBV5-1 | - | CASSKNTGNTIYF | TGCGCCAGCAGCAAGAACACTGGAAACACCATATATTTT
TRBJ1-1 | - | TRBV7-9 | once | CASSLHTNKNTEAFF | TGTGCCAGCAGCTTACATACGAATAAGAACACTGAAGCTTTCTTT
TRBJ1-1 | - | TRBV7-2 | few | CAIKDWGTEAFF | TGTGCCATTAAGGATTGGGGCACTGAAGCTTTCTTT
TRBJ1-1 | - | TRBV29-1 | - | CSVIGPLRTEAFF | TGCAGCGTAATAGGACCCCTTAGAACTGAAGCTTTCTTT
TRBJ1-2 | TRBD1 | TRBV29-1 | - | CSVTHDRVGNYGYTF | TGCAGCGTTACACATGACAGGGTTGGGAACTATGGCTACACCTTC
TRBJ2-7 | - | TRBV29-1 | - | CSVETQGNEQYF | TGCAGCGTTGAAACGCAGGGAAACGAGCAGTACTTC